Shown below are 32 T cell receptor beta chains from a single sample sequenced in a study of T cell clonality in common variable immunodeficiency. What these receptors recognize is not known. Overall study results and limits: Fewer deletions and N-nucleotide insertions were reportedly seen in common variable immunodeficiency TCR beta sequences.

TCRdb's table, derived via immunoSEQ multiplex PCR, lists solely in-frame clones and lacks some. The profile covers tens of thousands of clones, none occurring a single time. Sample: peripheral blood mononuclear cells. The source is a human donor with common variable immunodeficiency.

This clone was observed a few times. The sequence runs out 3 residues before the end of the CDR3; the remainder is reconstructed from the germline J gene. J is TRBJ2-7 and V is TRBV29-1, with 10 bases identical to TRBD1. Trimming took 7 bases from V and 6 from J; bases not matched to a gene: 9. CDR1 and CDR2 (germline): SQVTM, ANQGSEA. There are 13 residues in the CDR3. The sequenced CDR3 bases are TGCAGCGGTCAGGGACAGGGGCTGAGCGAG. Translating gives CSGQGQGLSE. The whole CDR3 region reads CSGQGQGLSEQYF.

In regard to this clone: The CDR3 end lies 3 residues beyond the end of the read and is filled in from the germline J gene. This chain links TRBV7-9 with TRBJ1-1; D not resolved. V was pared by 2 bases and J by 5 bases, with 6 bases between. This CDR3 has 12 amino acids. In germline, CDR1 is SEHNR, CDR2 FQNEAQ (reference sequence). CDR3 DNA, as far as it was read: TGTGCCAGCAGCTTATCAGTGACTGAA. Protein sequence: CASSLSVTE. The entire CDR3 is CASSLSVTEAFF.

About this clone: The read stops 3 residues short of the end of the CDR3; the missing end is completed from the germline J gene. The chain carries TRBV30 and TRBJ1-5; D remains ambiguous. The CDR3 extends over 13 amino acids. V was cut by 4 bases and J by 1 base, with 8 bases left in between. Germline loops: CDR1 GTSNPN, CDR2 SVGIG (reference sequence). The CDR3 bases that were read are TGTGCCTGGAACGGGGTGAGCAATCAGCCC. The encoded protein is CAWNGVSNQP. The full CDR3 reads CAWNGVSNQPQHF.

Concerning this clone itself: The read gets to within 3 residues of the CDR3 end, and the germline J gene fills in the rest. The chain combines TRBV14 with TRBJ2-7, with 10 bases matching TRBD1. The germline V gene encodes CDR1 SGHDN and CDR2 FVKESK. The CDR3 contains 17 residues. With V trimmed by 2 bases and J by 2 bases, 9 bases remained unmatched. The sequenced CDR3 bases are TGTGCCAGCAGCCAATCCCTCCGAGACAGGGGGCCCTACGAG. Its protein is CASSQSLRDRGPYE. The whole CDR3 sequence is CASSQSLRDRGPYEQYF. The full variable domain, in which reference TRBV14 and TRBJ2-7 provide the parts outside the CDR3, is EAGVTQFPSHSVIEKGQTVTLRCDPISGHDNLYWYRRVMGKEIKFLLHFVKESKQDESGMPNNRFLAERTGGTYSTLKVQPAELEDSGVYFCASSQSLRDRGPYEQYFGPGTRLTVT.

At least ten counts were recorded for this clone. The read terminates 3 residues ahead of where the CDR3 ends, so the germline J gene completes it. V and J are TRBV30 and TRBJ1-1; D gene ambiguous. Looked up from germline, CDR1 is GTSNPN and CDR2 is SVGIG (reference sequence). There are 12 residues in the CDR3. The germline V and J ends were trimmed by 5 bases and 3 bases, with 10 bases remaining between them. The CDR3 bases that were read are TGTGCCTGGCGAGAAGCGTACACTGAA. Its protein product is CAWREAYTE. The CDR3 in full is CAWREAYTEAFF.

A remark on this clone: The CDR3 end lies 3 residues beyond the end of the read and is filled in from the germline J gene. The rearrangement links TRBV10-2 to TRBJ2-7; 7 bases line up with TRBD1. The germline V gene has CDR1 WSHSY and CDR2 SAAADI. The CDR3 consists of 15 residues. V shed 2 bases and J 0 bases; nucleotides not matched to a gene: 4. CDR3 region: CASSEGQVVSYEQYF. CDR3 DNA, as far as it was read: TGCGCCAGCAGTGAGGGACAGGTGGTCTCCTACGAG.

This clone was observed a handful of times. The read falls 3 residues short of the CDR3 end, and the missing part is taken from the germline J gene. The rearrangement uses TRBV19 and TRBJ2-7; TRBD1 matches at 7 bases. Germline V CDR1 and CDR2: LNHDA, SQIVND (reference sequence). The CDR3 extends over 13 amino acids. V lost 6 bases to trimming and J lost 0 bases; unmatched junction nucleotides: 2. CDR3 sequence reads: CASRTGASYEQYF. The DNA read from the CDR3 is TGTGCCAGTAGAACAGGGGCCTCCTACGAG.

This clone was detected ten times or more. Read data end 3 residues before the CDR3 end; the end is taken from the germline J gene. The chain joins TRBV13 to TRBJ2-2; D is uncertain. CDR1 and CDR2 from the germline V gene are PRHDT and FYEKMQ (reference sequence). Trimming cost V 5 bases and J 4 bases, with 5 bases left between them. The CDR3 spans 12 residues. The CDR3 loop reads CASSPTTGELFF. CDR3 DNA, as far as it was read: TGTGCCAGCAGCCCTACCACCGGGGAG.

A few counts support this clone. With the read ending 3 residues before the CDR3 end, the germline J gene is used to fill in that end. The rearrangement uses TRBV5-3 and TRBJ2-7, with 9 nucleotides matching TRBD1. TRBV5-3 counts as an open reading frame of uncertain function. CDR3 length equals 16 residues. Losses at the gene ends were 2 bases for V and 2 bases for J; bases not matched to a gene: 8. The covered CDR3 bases are TGTGCCAGAAGCTTCTTACCGGACAGGGGAGCCTACGAG. Translation gives CARSFLPDRGAYE. The whole CDR3 sequence reads CARSFLPDRGAYEQYF.

This clone came up a few times. From the germline J gene comes the end of the CDR3, since the read stops 3 residues before it. This chain uses TRBV7-6 with TRBJ2-5; no definite D call. The V end was cut by 6 bases, the J end by 1 base, with 12 bases between. Germline loops: CDR1 SGHVS, CDR2 FNYEAQ. The CDR3 spans 14 residues. The covered CDR3 bases are TGTGCCAGCAGTCATAGGGCCTCCCAAGAGACC. Its protein is CASSHRASQET. The whole CDR3 is CASSHRASQETQYF.

This clone was seen ten or more times. The read ends 3 residues early relative to the CDR3; the germline J gene fills the gap. The V gene is TRBV18, the J gene TRBJ2-3, with 11 bases identical to TRBD2. The V gene's germline CDR1 is KGHSH and CDR2 LQKENI. Trimming removed 2 bases from V and 8 bases from J; junction bases left unmatched: 6. The CDR3 spans 15 residues. The CDR3 bases that were read are TGTGCCAGCTCACCAGGGACTAGCGGCGGGGGTACG. Amino acids: CASSPGTSGGGT. The entire CDR3 is CASSPGTSGGGTQYF.

With regard to this clone: The observed sequence ends 3 residues before the CDR3 terminus, with the missing tail filled in from the germline J gene. The chain carries TRBV18 and TRBJ2-5, with a weak D call TRBD1 (6 bases). Trimming stripped 5 bases from V and 7 bases from J, with 17 bases between. The CDR3 loop spans 14 amino acids. CDR1 KGHSH and CDR2 LQKENI come from the germline V gene. The CDR3 is CASSGDRTVWTQYF. Incomplete CDR3 DNA: TGTGCCAGCTCAGGCGACAGGACAGTTTGGACC.

The DNA read from the CDR3 is TGTGCCAGTTACACTAGTACGCGCGGCACTGAA. It translates to CASYTSTRGTE. The entire CDR3 protein is CASYTSTRGTEAFF. V usage is TRBV19 and J usage is TRBJ1-1; no reliable D call. The CDR3 extends 3 residues past the end of the read, so its final part is completed from the germline J gene. CDR1 LNHDA and CDR2 SQIVND come from the germline V gene (reference sequence). The V end lost 8 bases, the J end lost 4 bases, and 17 bases lay between the germline ends. The CDR3 is made up of 14 amino acids.

This clone appeared a few times. The sequence runs out 3 residues before the end of the CDR3; the remainder is reconstructed from the germline J gene. The chain links TRBV11-2 to TRBJ1-6, with TRBD1 matching 7 bases. Germline trimming cut 6 bases from V and 7 bases from J; bases unmatched to any gene: 9. CDR1 is SGHAT and CDR2 is FQNNGV in the germline V gene. The CDR3 sequence is 15 residues long. The sequenced CDR3 bases are TGTGCCAGCAGTTCATCGGGACAGATGAATTCACCC. Its translation: CASSSSGQMNSP. The full CDR3 is CASSSSGQMNSPLHF.

The table lists this clone with a few counts. The missing CDR3 end, 3 residues past where the read stops, is filled in from the germline J gene. The V call is TRBV5-1, the J call TRBJ2-7; D is unresolved. This CDR3 spans 16 amino acids. CDR1 SGHRS and CDR2 YFSETQ come from the germline V gene. With 4 bases removed from V and 2 bases from J, the gap between germline ends came to 19 bases. Incomplete CDR3 DNA: TGCGCCAGCAGCCGGATAAGGGCGTTTCCCCCCTACGAG. Residues: CASSRIRAFPPYE. The whole CDR3 sequence is CASSRIRAFPPYEQYF. Based on the CDR3 plus reference TRBV5-1 and TRBJ2-7, the full variable domain is KAGVTQTPRYLIKTRGQQVTLSCSPISGHRSVSWYQQTPGQGLQFLFEYFSETQRNKGNFPGRFSGRQFSNSRSEMNVSTLELGDSALYLCASSRIRAFPPYEQYFGPGTRLTVT.

Regarding this clone: The DNA ends 3 residues before the CDR3 does, and the rest of the CDR3 is filled in from the germline J gene. The chain joins TRBV7-2 to TRBJ1-2, with 9 bases lining up with TRBD1. Germline CDR1 SGHTA, CDR2 FQGNSA. This CDR3 region has 14 residues. The CDR3 is CASSQGQGLFSYTF. CDR3 bases read: TGTGCCAGCAGCCAGGGACAGGGCCTTTTTAGC.

This clone was detected many times. The CDR3 here is CSARDIGRANTEAFF. The DNA read from the CDR3 is TGCAGTGCTAGAGATATAGGCAGGGCGAACACTGAA. The V and J genes are TRBV20-1 and TRBJ1-1; possible D gene TRBD1, 5 bases. The CDR3 end lies 3 residues beyond the end of the read and is filled in from the germline J gene. From germline, CDR1 is DFQATT and CDR2 SNEGSKA (reference sequence). V was trimmed by 0 bases and J by 1 base, leaving 12 bases between them. This CDR3 contains 15 residues.

Comment on this clone: The read comes to an end 3 residues before the CDR3 does, leaving the germline J gene to fill in the end. Other DNA sequences from this sample encode an identical CDR3 as well. The chain carries TRBV2 and TRBJ2-1; 9 bases match TRBD2. Looked up from germline, CDR1 is SNHLY and CDR2 is FYNNEI. Trimming took 8 bases from V and 8 from J; bases not matched to a gene: 16. The CDR3 is 16 residues long. This chain's CDR3 is CASSLRLASGGYEQFF. The CDR3 DNA, read in part, is TGTGCCAGCTCCCTCCGGTTGGCGAGCGGGGGGTATGAG.

In this sample, this clone turned up many times. Coverage ceases 3 residues before the CDR3 finishes, and the germline J gene fills in the end. This chain joins TRBV5-1 and TRBJ2-3, with TRBD1 as a possible D gene (5 bases). Trimming removed 4 bases at V and 0 bases at J, with 12 bases between. CDR1 SGHRS and CDR2 YFSETQ come from the germline V gene. The CDR3 is 15 amino acids. This chain's CDR3 is CASSPRTTSTDTQYF. CDR3 DNA, as far as it was read: TGCGCCAGCAGCCCAAGGACAACTAGCACAGATACG.

This clone was observed a handful of times. The DNA ends 3 residues before the CDR3 does, and the rest of the CDR3 is filled in from the germline J gene. This chain joins TRBV7-6 and TRBJ2-5; 10 nucleotides align to TRBD2. Germline V gives CDR1 SGHVS, CDR2 FNYEAQ. With 5 bases clipped from V and 2 bases from J, the junction kept 8 bases outside the gene matches. There are 16 residues in the CDR3. CDR3 sequence reads: CASSATTLAGQETQYF. The CDR3 bases that were read are TGTGCCAGCAGCGCCACTACACTAGCGGGACAAGAGACC.

This clone was detected a few times. The CDR3 is cut off 3 residues early in the read; its end comes from the germline J gene. This rearrangement joins TRBV6-2 or TRBV6-3 to TRBJ1-2, with unresolved D. CDR1 and CDR2 (germline): MNHEY, SVGEGT. The CDR3 is 13 residues long. The chain's CDR3 is CASSSREASGYTF. The CDR3 DNA, read in part, is TGTGCCAGCAGTTCGCGGGAGGCTAGCGGC.

This clone was counted between two and nine times. The CDR3 is cut off 3 residues early in the read; its end comes from the germline J gene. V gene TRBV19 combines with J gene TRBJ2-2; 12 nucleotides match TRBD2. Germline CDR1 reads LNHDA; CDR2 reads SQIVND (reference sequence). J was trimmed by 5 bases and V by 3 bases; bases with no gene match: 1. This CDR3 comprises 15 residues. The covered CDR3 bases are TGTGCCAGTAGTATCACTAGCGGGGGGACCGGGGAG. Translated, it gives CASSITSGGTGE. The whole CDR3 region reads CASSITSGGTGELFF.

Details on this clone: The CDR3 extends 3 residues past the end of the read, so its final part is completed from the germline J gene. This chain joins TRBV18 and TRBJ2-2, with 12 nucleotides matching TRBD2. After removal of 2 bases from V and 5 bases from J, the junction contained 6 bases not matched to a gene. In germline, CDR1 is KGHSH, CDR2 LQKENI. The CDR3 totals 17 residues. The CDR3 sequence: CASSPTETSGGTGELFF. The part of the CDR3 DNA that was read is TGTGCCAGCTCACCAACTGAGACTAGCGGGGGAACCGGGGAG.

This clone was detected only a few times. The read falls 3 residues short of the CDR3 end, and the missing part is taken from the germline J gene. This rearrangement joins TRBV30 to TRBJ1-2; maybe TRBD1 (5 bases). The CDR3 covers 13 residues. In germline, CDR1 is GTSNPN, CDR2 SVGIG (reference sequence). The ends were cut back, 4 bases at V and 3 bases at J, with 12 bases in the middle. CDR3 protein: CAWTTDRHYGYTF. The covered CDR3 bases are TGTGCCTGGACAACCGACAGACACTATGGC. The full variable domain, with the rest looked up from reference TRBV30 and TRBJ1-2, is SQTIHQWPATLVQPVGSPLSLECTVEGTSNPNLYWYRQAAGRGLQLLFYSVGIGQISSEVPQNLSASRPQDRQFILSSKKLLLSDSGFYLCAWTTDRHYGYTFGSGTRLTVV.

There are many counts of this clone. The missing CDR3 end, 3 residues past where the read stops, is filled in from the germline J gene. The rearrangement links TRBV19 to TRBJ1-6; tentative D call: TRBD1 (6 bases). V shed 5 bases and J shed 7 bases, with 12 bases lying between them. Germline V gene lookup returns CDR1 LNHDA and CDR2 SQIVND (reference sequence). The CDR3 loop spans 14 amino acids. CDR3 bases read: TGTGCCAGTAGTTCCGGACAGTTAAATTCACCC. Its protein product is CASSSGQLNSP. The full CDR3 sequence reads CASSSGQLNSPLHF.

This clone was seen at least ten times. With the read ending 3 residues before the CDR3 end, the germline J gene is used to fill in that end. The rearrangement links TRBV7-3 to TRBJ2-3; 11 bases match TRBD2. CDR1 is SGHTA, CDR2 FQGTGA, per germline. The CDR3 consists of 18 residues. The ends lost 0 bases at V and 1 base at J; junction bases unmatched: 6. Incomplete CDR3 DNA: TGTGCCAGCAGCTTAACCGGGCTAGCGGGGGGCCGCACAGATACG. Translating it yields CASSLTGLAGGRTDT. The full CDR3 protein reads CASSLTGLAGGRTDTQYF.

This clone has a handful of counts. The read ends 3 residues early relative to the CDR3; the germline J gene fills the gap. The chain is built from TRBV7-9 and TRBJ1-1, with 8 nucleotides matching TRBD1. Germline assignment: CDR1 SEHNR and CDR2 FQNEAQ (reference sequence). V lost 5 bases, J lost 0 bases, and 5 bases stayed unmatched. This CDR3 is 15 amino acids long. CDR3 DNA (partial): TGTGCCAGCAGCAGCAGGGACAGGTTGAACACTGAA. Translated, it gives CASSSRDRLNTE. In full, the CDR3 is CASSSRDRLNTEAFF.

Remarks on this clone: The read is 3 residues too short to cover the CDR3 end, so that end is filled in from the germline J gene. The genes are TRBV2 and TRBJ1-1; TRBD1 is a possible D gene (6 bases). This CDR3 comprises 14 residues. Germline V gene lookup returns CDR1 SNHLY and CDR2 FYNNEI. V dropped 11 bases and J dropped 1 base, with 17 bases sitting between them. The part of the CDR3 DNA that was read is TGTGCCGGTGAACAGGGACTATCGAACACTGAA. Encoded protein: CAGEQGLSNTE. The whole CDR3 sequence is CAGEQGLSNTEAFF. The entire variable domain, with the rest obtained from reference TRBV2 and TRBJ1-1, is as follows: EPEVTQTPSHQVTQMGQEVILRCVPISNHLYFYWYRQILGQKVEFLVSFYNNEISEKSEIFDDQFSVERPDGSNFTLKIRSTKLEDSAMYFCAGEQGLSNTEAFFGQGTRLTVV.

This clone was seen repeatedly, ten times or more. The CDR3 end falls 3 residues outside the read, so it is completed with the germline J gene. The chain recombines TRBV13 with TRBJ1-5, with D uncertain. The CDR3 runs to 13 residues. Germline CDR1 reads PRHDT; CDR2 reads FYEKMQ (reference sequence). Trimming cost V 5 bases and J 4 bases, with 9 bases left between them. The CDR3: CASSTDHNQPQHF. Incomplete CDR3 DNA: TGTGCCAGCAGCACAGACCATAATCAGCCC.

This clone was seen more than once but under ten times. Read data end 3 residues before the CDR3 end; the end is taken from the germline J gene. The chain combines TRBV18 with TRBJ1-5; D may be TRBD1 (5 bases). V lost 3 bases to trimming and J lost 7 bases, with 16 bases between them. The CDR3 loop spans 15 amino acids. The germline CDR1 and CDR2 sequences are KGHSH and LQKENI. The CDR3 bases that were read are TGTGCCAGCTCACCTACGGTTTTCGAGGGGCAGCCC. Translation gives CASSPTVFEGQP. The entire CDR3 reads CASSPTVFEGQPQHF.

Concerning this clone: The read is 3 residues too short to cover the CDR3 end, so that end is filled in from the germline J gene. The rearrangement uses TRBV7-8 and TRBJ2-3, with 7 bases matching TRBD2. J gave up 2 bases and V 2 bases, and 4 bases lay outside the gene matches. In germline, CDR1 is SGHVS, CDR2 FQNEAQ. CDR3 length: 15 amino acids. The CDR3 DNA, read in part, is TGTGCCAGCAGCTTAAGGGACTATAACACAGATACG. This translates into CASSLRDYNTDT. The entire CDR3 is CASSLRDYNTDTQYF.

About this clone itself: The junction does not match germline at one end; this may be a read error. The CDR3 extends 3 residues past the end of the read, so its final part is completed from the germline J gene. The J gene is TRBJ1-2, the V gene TRBV7-3; TRBD1 is a possible D gene (6 bases). From germline, CDR1 is SGHTA and CDR2 FQGTGA. This CDR3 has 16 residues. The CDR3 region is CASSLTGLTGNYGYTF. The sequenced part of the CDR3 DNA is TGTGCCAGCAGCCTAACAGGCCTCACAGGGAACTATGGC.